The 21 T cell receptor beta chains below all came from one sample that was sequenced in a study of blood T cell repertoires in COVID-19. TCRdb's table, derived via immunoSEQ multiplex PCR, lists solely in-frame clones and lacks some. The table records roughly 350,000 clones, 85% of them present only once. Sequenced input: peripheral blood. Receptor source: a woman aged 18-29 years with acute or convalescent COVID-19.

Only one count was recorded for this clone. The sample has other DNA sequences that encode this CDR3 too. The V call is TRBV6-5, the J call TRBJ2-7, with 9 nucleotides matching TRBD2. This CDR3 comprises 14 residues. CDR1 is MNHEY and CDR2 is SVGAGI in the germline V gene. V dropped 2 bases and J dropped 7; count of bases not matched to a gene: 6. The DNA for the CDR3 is TGTGCCAGCAGTTACGCGGGAGGGCGTGGAGAGCAGTACTTC. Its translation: CASSYAGGRGEQYF.

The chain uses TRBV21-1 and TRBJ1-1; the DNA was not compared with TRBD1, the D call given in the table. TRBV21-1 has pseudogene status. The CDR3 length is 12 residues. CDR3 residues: CAGWTGETEAFF. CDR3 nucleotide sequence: TGTGCCGGCTGGACAGGGGAAACTGAAGCTTTCTTT.

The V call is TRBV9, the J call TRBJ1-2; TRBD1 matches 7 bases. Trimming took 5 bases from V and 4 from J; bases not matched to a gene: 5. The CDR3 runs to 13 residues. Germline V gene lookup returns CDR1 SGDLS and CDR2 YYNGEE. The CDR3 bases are TGTGCCAGCAGAGATCGGGACAGCTATGGCTACACCTTC. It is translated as CASRDRDSYGYTF.

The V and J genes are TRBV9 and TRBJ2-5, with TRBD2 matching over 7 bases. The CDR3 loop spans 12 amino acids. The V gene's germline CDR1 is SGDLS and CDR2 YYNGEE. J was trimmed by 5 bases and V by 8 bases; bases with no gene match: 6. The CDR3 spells CASQREGETQYF. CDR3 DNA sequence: TGTGCCAGTCAAAGGGAGGGGGAGACCCAGTACTTC. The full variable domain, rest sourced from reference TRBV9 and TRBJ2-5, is DSGVTQTPKHLITATGQRVTLRCSPRSGDLSVYWYQQSLDQGLQFLIQYYNGEERAKGNILERFSAQQFPDLHSELNLSSLELGDSALYFCASQREGETQYFGPGTRLLVL.

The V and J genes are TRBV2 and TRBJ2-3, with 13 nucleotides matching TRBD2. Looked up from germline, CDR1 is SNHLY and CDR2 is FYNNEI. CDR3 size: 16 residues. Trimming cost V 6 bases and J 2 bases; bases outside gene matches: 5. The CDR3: CASSLGLAGLTDTQYF. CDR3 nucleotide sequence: TGTGCCAGCAGCCTGGGACTAGCGGGGCTCACAGATACGCAGTATTTT.

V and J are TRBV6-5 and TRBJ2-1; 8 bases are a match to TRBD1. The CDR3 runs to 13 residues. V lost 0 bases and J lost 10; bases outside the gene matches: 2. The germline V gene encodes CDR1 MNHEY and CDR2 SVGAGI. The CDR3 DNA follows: TGTGCCAGCAGTTACTCGCAGGGGGCAGAGCAGTTCTTC. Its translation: CASSYSQGAEQFF.

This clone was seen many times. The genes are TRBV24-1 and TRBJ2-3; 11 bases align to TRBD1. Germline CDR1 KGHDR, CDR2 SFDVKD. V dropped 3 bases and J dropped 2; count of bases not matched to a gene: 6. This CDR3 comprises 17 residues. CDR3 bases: TGTGCCACCAGTGATAACTCGGACAGGGGGCTCACAGATACGCAGTATTTT. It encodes CATSDNSDRGLTDTQYF.

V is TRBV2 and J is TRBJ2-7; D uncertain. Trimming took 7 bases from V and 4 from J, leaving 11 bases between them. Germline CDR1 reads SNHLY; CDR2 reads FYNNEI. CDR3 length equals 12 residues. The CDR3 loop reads CASKGGVYEQYF. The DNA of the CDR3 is TGTGCCAGCAAAGGCGGAGTTTACGAGCAGTACTTC.

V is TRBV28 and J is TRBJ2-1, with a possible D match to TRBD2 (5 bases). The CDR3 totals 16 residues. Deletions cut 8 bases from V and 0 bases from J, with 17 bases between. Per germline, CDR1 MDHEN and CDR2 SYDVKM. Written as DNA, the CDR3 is TGTGCCAGCCTTAAGCGGAGCCCGAGCTCCTACAATGAGCAGTTCTTC. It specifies CASLKRSPSSYNEQFF.

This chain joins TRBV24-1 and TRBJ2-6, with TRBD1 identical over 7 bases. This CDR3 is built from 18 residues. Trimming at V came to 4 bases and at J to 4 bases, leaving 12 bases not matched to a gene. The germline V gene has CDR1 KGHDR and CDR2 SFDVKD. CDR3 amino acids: CATSDPLQGSRGANVLTF. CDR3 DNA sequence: TGTGCCACCAGTGACCCACTACAGGGGAGTAGAGGGGCCAACGTCCTGACTTTC.

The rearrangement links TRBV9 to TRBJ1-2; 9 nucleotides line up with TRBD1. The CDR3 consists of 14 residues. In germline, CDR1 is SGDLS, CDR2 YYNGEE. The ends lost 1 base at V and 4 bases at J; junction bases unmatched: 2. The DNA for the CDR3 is TGTGCCAGCAGCGTAACGGACAGGGGCTATGGCTACACCTTC. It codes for CASSVTDRGYGYTF. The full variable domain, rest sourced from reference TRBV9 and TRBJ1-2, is DSGVTQTPKHLITATGQRVTLRCSPRSGDLSVYWYQQSLDQGLQFLIQYYNGEERAKGNILERFSAQQFPDLHSELNLSSLELGDSALYFCASSVTDRGYGYTFGSGTRLTVV.

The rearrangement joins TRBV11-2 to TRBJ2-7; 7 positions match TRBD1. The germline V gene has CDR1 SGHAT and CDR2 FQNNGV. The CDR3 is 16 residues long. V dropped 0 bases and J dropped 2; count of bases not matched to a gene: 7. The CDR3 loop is CASSLDSGTATYEQYF. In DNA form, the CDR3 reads TGTGCCAGCAGCTTAGATTCCGGGACAGCTACCTACGAGCAGTACTTC.

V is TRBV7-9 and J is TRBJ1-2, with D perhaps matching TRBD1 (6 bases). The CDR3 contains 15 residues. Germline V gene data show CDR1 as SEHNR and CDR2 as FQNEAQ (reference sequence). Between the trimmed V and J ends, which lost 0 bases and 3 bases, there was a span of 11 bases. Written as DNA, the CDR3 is TGTGCCAGCAGCTTAGCCGGGGGGGGCTACTATGGCTACACCTTC. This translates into CASSLAGGGYYGYTF.

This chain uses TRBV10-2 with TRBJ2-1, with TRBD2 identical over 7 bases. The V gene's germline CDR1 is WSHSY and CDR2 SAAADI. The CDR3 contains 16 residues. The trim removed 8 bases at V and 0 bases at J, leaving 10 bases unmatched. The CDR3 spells CASGVGLGSSYNEQFF. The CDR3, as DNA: TGCGCCAGCGGAGTCGGACTAGGTTCCTCCTACAATGAGCAGTTCTTC.

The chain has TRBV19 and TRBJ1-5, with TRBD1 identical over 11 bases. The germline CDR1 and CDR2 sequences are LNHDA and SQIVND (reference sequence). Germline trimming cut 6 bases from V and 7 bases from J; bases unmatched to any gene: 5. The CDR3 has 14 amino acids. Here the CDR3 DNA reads TGTGCCAGTAGAGGACAGGGGGCATGGCAGCCCCAGCATTTT. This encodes CASRGQGAWQPQHF.

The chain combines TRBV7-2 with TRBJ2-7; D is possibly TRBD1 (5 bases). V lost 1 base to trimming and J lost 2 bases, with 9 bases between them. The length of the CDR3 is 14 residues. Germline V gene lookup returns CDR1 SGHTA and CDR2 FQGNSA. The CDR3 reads CASSLVQGTYEQYF. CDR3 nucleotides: TGTGCCAGCAGCTTAGTGCAGGGCACCTACGAGCAGTACTTC.

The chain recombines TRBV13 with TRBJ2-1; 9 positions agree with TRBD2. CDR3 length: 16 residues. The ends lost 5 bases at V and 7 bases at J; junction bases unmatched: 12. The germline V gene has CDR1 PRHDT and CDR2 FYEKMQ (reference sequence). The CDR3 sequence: CASSAIPGLAQNEQFF. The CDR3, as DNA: TGTGCCAGCAGCGCCATTCCGGGACTAGCTCAAAATGAGCAGTTCTTC.

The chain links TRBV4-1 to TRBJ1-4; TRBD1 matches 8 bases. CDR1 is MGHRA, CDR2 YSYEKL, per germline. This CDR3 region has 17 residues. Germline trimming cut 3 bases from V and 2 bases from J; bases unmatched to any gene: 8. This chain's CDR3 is CASSQMRTGLTNEKLFF. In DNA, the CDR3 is TGCGCCAGCAGCCAGATGAGGACAGGGCTCACTAATGAAAAACTGTTTTTT.

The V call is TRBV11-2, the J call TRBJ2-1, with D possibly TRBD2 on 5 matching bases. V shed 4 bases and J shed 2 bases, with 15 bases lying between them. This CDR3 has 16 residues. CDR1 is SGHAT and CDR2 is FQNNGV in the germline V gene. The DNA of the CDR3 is TGTGCCAGCAGCTCCGCATGGGAGAGGACCTACAATGAGCAGTTCTTC. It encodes CASSSAWERTYNEQFF.

DNA of the CDR3: TGTGCCTGGAGAGTCAGGGGTAAGGGCACTGAAGCTTTCTTT. Its translation: CAWRVRGKGTEAFF. The V gene is TRBV30, the J gene TRBJ1-1; D may be TRBD1 (6 bases). Trimming shortened V by 3 bases and J by 4 bases, and 15 bases separated the two germline ends. CDR1 and CDR2 from the germline V gene are GTSNPN and SVGIG (reference sequence). The CDR3 is 14 residues long.

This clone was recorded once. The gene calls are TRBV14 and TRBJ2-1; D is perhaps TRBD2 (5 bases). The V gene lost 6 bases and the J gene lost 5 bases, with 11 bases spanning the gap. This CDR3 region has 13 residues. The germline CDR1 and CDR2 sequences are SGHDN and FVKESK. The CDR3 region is CASSSGIHNEQFF. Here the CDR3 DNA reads TGTGCCAGCAGTTCCGGGATCCACAATGAGCAGTTCTTC.